This T cell receptor (beta chain) was identified during a study of post-analysis software for immune sequencing data. Overall study context: As for disease course, relapsing-remitting, secondary progressive and progressive-relapsing multiple sclerosis were all included.

About this clonotype: Its antigen is undetermined.

TCR beta cDNA libraries had unique molecular identifiers. Each sample of roughly 0.95 to 10 million input T cells yielded around 500,000 cDNA molecules, so each molecule approximated one T cell. TCRdb re-called the PCR reads with MiXCR, one entry per CDR3 protein. This sample has about 810,000 distinct CDR3 sequences, with roughly 50% found just once. Study-level findings and limits: Roughly 5 TRBV segments were significantly more frequent in patients than in controls. TRBV5-6, TRBV5-1 and TRBV20-1 were among these segments. The normalized Chao1 diversity of multiple sclerosis patients was significantly lower than that of controls.

V shed 0 bases, J shed 1 base, and the junction held 2 bases outside the gene matches. The CDR3 length is 15 residues. Germline loops: CDR1 SGHTA, CDR2 FQGTGA. The sequence came from a girl aged 10 to 17 with multiple sclerosis. The V and J genes are TRBV7-3 and TRBJ2-5; 7 bases are a match to TRBD1. The specimen sequenced was blood. The CDR3 nucleotides are TGTGCCAGCAGCTTAACGGGGACAGCCCAAGAGACCCAGTACTTC. Translation gives CASSLTGTAQETQYF. The whole variable domain, filled in from reference TRBV7-3 and TRBJ2-5, reads GAGVSQTPSNKVTEKGKYVELRCDPISGHTALYWYRQSLGQGPEFLIYFQGTGAADDSGLPNDRFFAVRPEGSVSTLKIQRTERGDSAVYLCASSLTGTAQETQYFGPGTRLLVL.